These T cell receptor beta chains were read from a single sample in a study of shared clonotypes between healthy human individuals. The assay was immunoSEQ multiplex PCR, and TCRdb's table has in-frame clones only and misses some. The sample gives roughly 2.5 million clones, over 85% of which show up once; over 0.12% is in the top ten. Sequencing was carried out using naive CD4+ T cells sorted from blood. The receptors come from a man between 18 and 35 years old in good health. The CDR3 runs from the conserved cysteine through the conserved F or W. The D gene is left open where the match is weak. For some rows the clone size is stated as once, few or many, or as a class when expanded; others skip it.

D gene: TRBD1
clone size: .
V gene: TRBV18
J gene: TRBJ2-7
CDR3 protein: CASSPGQGAYEQYF
CDR3 DNA: TGTGCCAGCTCGCCTGGACAGGGCGCCTACGAGCAGTACTTC

D gene: .
clone size: .
V gene: TRBV25-1
J gene: TRBJ2-7
CDR3 protein: CASSQTRTEQYF
CDR3 DNA: TGTGCCAGCAGTCAAACCCGGACCGAGCAGTACTTC

D gene: TRBD1
clone size: few
V gene: TRBV28
J gene: TRBJ1-5
CDR3 protein: CASRHRGYSNQPQHF
CDR3 DNA: TGTGCCAGCAGACACAGGGGGTATAGCAATCAGCCCCAGCATTTT

D gene: TRBD1
clone size: .
V gene: TRBV28
J gene: TRBJ2-3
CDR3 protein: CASSADRPRSTDTQYF
CDR3 DNA: TGTGCCAGCAGTGCGGACAGGCCACGGAGTACAGATACGCAGTATTTT

D gene: TRBD2
clone size: few
V gene: TRBV25-1
J gene: TRBJ2-2
CDR3 protein: CASSQLGGARTGELFF
CDR3 DNA: TGTGCCAGCAGTCAGCTGGGAGGGGCGCGGACCGGGGAGCTGTTTTTT

D gene: .
clone size: .
V gene: TRBV2
J gene: TRBJ2-1
CDR3 protein: CASRGDAYNEQFF
CDR3 DNA: TGTGCCAGCAGGGGCGATGCCTACAATGAGCAGTTCTTC

D gene: .
clone size: .
V gene: TRBV10-3
J gene: TRBJ2-5
CDR3 protein: CAISEGARKETQYF
CDR3 DNA: TGTGCCATCAGTGAGGGGGCCAGGAAAGAGACCCAGTACTTC

D gene: .
clone size: .
V gene: TRBV5-5
J gene: TRBJ1-1
CDR3 protein: CASSLGPVNTEAFF
CDR3 DNA: TGTGCCAGCAGCTTGGGTCCGGTGAACACTGAAGCTTTCTTT

D gene: .
clone size: .
V gene: TRBV27
J gene: TRBJ1-2
CDR3 protein: CASRPGTATPANYGYTF
CDR3 DNA: TGTGCCAGCCGGCCCGGGACGGCAACTCCAGCTAACTATGGCTACACCTTC

D gene: .
clone size: few
V gene: TRBV28
J gene: TRBJ2-5
CDR3 protein: CASRDPGETQYF
CDR3 DNA: TGTGCCAGCCGGGACCCCGGAGAGACCCAGTACTTC

D gene: .
clone size: .
V gene: TRBV4-1
J gene: TRBJ2-3
CDR3 protein: CASSQEPSGRSTDTQYF
CDR3 DNA: TGCGCCAGCAGCCAAGAGCCCAGCGGGCGTAGCACAGATACGCAGTATTTT

D gene: TRBD1
clone size: .
V gene: TRBV28
J gene: TRBJ1-4
CDR3 protein: CASSSYLTGQNEKLFF
CDR3 DNA: TGTGCCAGCAGTTCCTACCTGACAGGGCAAAATGAAAAACTGTTTTTT

D gene: .
clone size: .
V gene: TRBV4-1
J gene: TRBJ2-7
CDR3 protein: CASSRFGGALSYEQYF
CDR3 DNA: TGCGCCAGCAGCCGTTTTGGAGGGGCCCTCTCCTACGAGCAGTACTTC

D gene: TRBD2
clone size: .
V gene: TRBV9
J gene: TRBJ2-3
CDR3 protein: CASSPQAGVLTDTQYF
CDR3 DNA: TGTGCCAGCAGCCCTCAAGCGGGAGTCCTCACAGATACGCAGTATTTT

D gene: .
clone size: .
V gene: TRBV6-5
J gene: TRBJ2-1
CDR3 protein: CASSYSVGAYNEQFF
CDR3 DNA: TGTGCCAGCAGTTACTCCGTGGGAGCCTACAATGAGCAGTTCTTC

D gene: TRBD2
clone size: .
V gene: TRBV5-6
J gene: TRBJ2-7
CDR3 protein: CASSLGLAGVREQYF
CDR3 DNA: TGTGCCAGCAGCCTTGGACTAGCGGGAGTACGGGAGCAGTACTTC

D gene: .
clone size: .
V gene: TRBV7-3
J gene: TRBJ2-3
CDR3 protein: CASSGGLITDTQYF
CDR3 DNA: TGTGCCAGCAGCGGGGGACTCATCACAGATACGCAGTATTTT

D gene: .
clone size: .
V gene: TRBV7-9
J gene: TRBJ1-3
CDR3 protein: CASSREGARGNTIYF
CDR3 DNA: TGTGCCAGCAGCCGCGAAGGGGCGCGAGGAAACACCATATATTTT

D gene: .
clone size: .
V gene: TRBV10-3
J gene: TRBJ1-3
CDR3 protein: CAAEGSVSGNTIYF
CDR3 DNA: TGTGCCGCCGAAGGTTCGGTCTCTGGAAACACCATATATTTT

D gene: .
clone size: .
V gene: TRBV6-5
J gene: TRBJ2-7
CDR3 protein: CASSYKLTGSYEQYF
CDR3 DNA: TGTGCCAGCAGTTACAAACTAACAGGGTCCTACGAGCAGTACTTC

D gene: TRBD1
clone size: .
V gene: TRBV7-9
J gene: TRBJ1-4
CDR3 protein: CASSFRGQGTTNEKLFF
CDR3 DNA: TGTGCCAGCAGCTTTAGGGGACAGGGAACAACTAATGAAAAACTGTTTTTT

D gene: TRBD1
clone size: .
V gene: TRBV5-1
J gene: TRBJ2-5
CDR3 protein: CASSTYGTGKETQYF
CDR3 DNA: TGCGCCAGCAGCACCTACGGGACAGGGAAAGAGACCCAGTACTTC

D gene: .
clone size: .
V gene: TRBV11-2
J gene: TRBJ1-2
CDR3 protein: CASSPQNNYGYTF
CDR3 DNA: TGTGCCAGCAGCCCTCAGAATAACTATGGCTACACCTTC

D gene: .
clone size: .
V gene: TRBV6-1
J gene: TRBJ1-1
CDR3 protein: CASREQSTMNTEAFF
CDR3 DNA: TGTGCCAGCAGGGAACAGTCAACCATGAACACTGAAGCTTTCTTT

D gene: .
clone size: .
V gene: TRBV30
J gene: TRBJ2-7
CDR3 protein: CAWSPDSYEQYF
CDR3 DNA: TGTGCCTGGAGCCCTGACTCCTACGAGCAGTACTTC

D gene: TRBD1
clone size: .
V gene: TRBV7-2
J gene: TRBJ1-2
CDR3 protein: CASSPRQGTDGYTF
CDR3 DNA: TGTGCCAGCAGCCCCCGACAGGGGACTGATGGCTACACCTTC

D gene: .
clone size: once
V gene: TRBV10-3
J gene: TRBJ2-1
CDR3 protein: CAISAQRNNEQFF
CDR3 DNA: TGTGCCATCAGTGCCCAGCGCAACAATGAGCAGTTCTTC

D gene: .
clone size: .
V gene: TRBV5-1
J gene: TRBJ1-2
CDR3 protein: CASSLERGAGYGYTF
CDR3 DNA: TGCGCCAGCAGCTTAGAGAGGGGGGCCGGCTATGGCTACACCTTC

D gene: TRBD2
clone size: .
V gene: TRBV6-1
J gene: TRBJ2-1
CDR3 protein: CASSDIVLAGNEQFF
CDR3 DNA: TGTGCCAGCAGTGATATCGTACTAGCGGGAAATGAGCAGTTCTTC

D gene: .
clone size: .
V gene: TRBV27
J gene: TRBJ1-5
CDR3 protein: CASSRGADRYSNQPQHF
CDR3 DNA: TGTGCCAGCAGCCGGGGGGCTGACAGATATAGCAATCAGCCCCAGCATTTT

D gene: TRBD1
clone size: .
V gene: TRBV7-8
J gene: TRBJ2-7
CDR3 protein: CASSSGQGRYPQYF
CDR3 DNA: TGTGCCAGCAGCTCGGGACAGGGAAGGTATCCGCAGTACTTC

D gene: .
clone size: .
V gene: TRBV2
J gene: TRBJ2-1
CDR3 protein: CASSEELKQFF
CDR3 DNA: TGTGCCAGCAGTGAAGAGCTAAAGCAGTTCTTC

D gene: .
clone size: .
V gene: TRBV28
J gene: TRBJ1-1
CDR3 protein: CASSLSARGNTEAFF
CDR3 DNA: TGTGCCAGCAGTTTATCGGCCAGGGGGAACACTGAAGCTTTCTTT

D gene: TRBD1
clone size: .
V gene: TRBV19
J gene: TRBJ1-5
CDR3 protein: CAVGSPWNTGTGEQPQHF
CDR3 DNA: TGTGCCGTAGGTTCGCCGTGGAATACCGGGACAGGGGAACAGCCCCAGCATTTT

D gene: TRBD1
clone size: .
V gene: TRBV6-6
J gene: TRBJ2-7
CDR3 protein: CASSPLRGLDSDEQYF
CDR3 DNA: TGTGCCAGCAGTCCCTTGAGGGGGCTGGATTCGGACGAGCAGTACTTC

D gene: .
clone size: .
V gene: TRBV6-1
J gene: TRBJ1-6
CDR3 protein: CASSELEGNSPLHF
CDR3 DNA: TGTGCCAGCAGTGAACTGGAGGGTAATTCACCCCTCCACTTT

D gene: .
clone size: few
V gene: TRBV11-2
J gene: TRBJ1-1
CDR3 protein: CASSLTQNTEAFF
CDR3 DNA: TGTGCCAGCAGCCTGACCCAGAACACTGAAGCTTTCTTT

D gene: TRBD1
clone size: .
V gene: TRBV4-1
J gene: TRBJ2-1
CDR3 protein: CASSPMRGQGLNEQFF
CDR3 DNA: TGCGCCAGCAGCCCAATGCGGGGACAGGGGTTGAATGAGCAGTTCTTC

D gene: TRBD2
clone size: .
V gene: TRBV5-1
J gene: TRBJ2-5
CDR3 protein: CASSLRGGGETQYF
CDR3 DNA: TGCGCCAGCAGCTTGCGTGGCGGGGGGGAGACCCAGTACTTC

D gene: .
clone size: .
V gene: TRBV30
J gene: TRBJ2-2
CDR3 protein: CAWSEQNTGELFF
CDR3 DNA: TGTGCCTGGAGTGAACAGAACACCGGGGAGCTGTTTTTT

D gene: TRBD1
clone size: .
V gene: TRBV7-3
J gene: TRBJ1-2
CDR3 protein: CASSLNAGTGEGYTF
CDR3 DNA: TGTGCCAGCAGCTTAAACGCCGGGACAGGGGAAGGCTACACCTTC

D gene: .
clone size: .
V gene: TRBV7-9
J gene: TRBJ1-3
CDR3 protein: CASSTTRSTMGDTIYF
CDR3 DNA: TGTGCCAGCAGCACAACCAGATCTACTATGGGGGACACCATATATTTT

D gene: .
clone size: .
V gene: TRBV29-1
J gene: TRBJ2-7
CDR3 protein: CSVNIGGYSYEQYF
CDR3 DNA: TGCAGCGTGAACATCGGGGGATACTCCTACGAGCAGTACTTC

D gene: .
clone size: .
V gene: TRBV9
J gene: TRBJ2-3
CDR3 protein: CASSAPGVARGNTQYF
CDR3 DNA: TGTGCCAGCAGCGCCCCTGGGGTGGCCCGAGGGAATACGCAGTATTTT

D gene: TRBD1
clone size: .
V gene: TRBV6-5
J gene: TRBJ2-1
CDR3 protein: CASRNTGVWNEQFF
CDR3 DNA: TGTGCCAGCAGGAATACAGGGGTTTGGAATGAGCAGTTCTTC

D gene: TRBD1
clone size: once
V gene: TRBV6-5
J gene: TRBJ1-6
CDR3 protein: CASSLRGTGISPLHF
CDR3 DNA: TGTGCCAGCAGCCTAAGGGGGACAGGGATTTCACCCCTCCACTTT

D gene: TRBD2
clone size: .
V gene: TRBV4-1
J gene: TRBJ2-7
CDR3 protein: CASSQDTSGFYEQYF
CDR3 DNA: TGCGCCAGCAGCCAAGATACTAGCGGCTTCTACGAGCAGTACTTC

D gene: .
clone size: .
V gene: TRBV4-1
J gene: TRBJ1-2
CDR3 protein: CASSSPGRELYYGYTF
CDR3 DNA: TGCGCCAGCAGCTCTCCCGGAAGGGAACTCTACTATGGCTACACCTTC

D gene: .
clone size: .
V gene: TRBV5-6
J gene: TRBJ2-7
CDR3 protein: CASSERDRYEQYF
CDR3 DNA: TGTGCCAGCAGCGAAAGAGACAGGTACGAGCAGTACTTC

D gene: .
clone size: .
V gene: TRBV7-2
J gene: TRBJ2-3
CDR3 protein: CASSLEGTDTQYF
CDR3 DNA: TGTGCCAGCAGCCTGGAAGGGACAGATACGCAGTATTTT

D gene: .
clone size: .
V gene: TRBV5-4
J gene: TRBJ2-1
CDR3 protein: CASSPKTGDSYNEQFF
CDR3 DNA: TGTGCCAGCAGCCCCAAGACTGGCGACTCCTACAATGAGCAGTTCTTC

D gene: .
clone size: few
V gene: TRBV6-1
J gene: TRBJ2-4
CDR3 protein: CASSTQGKNIQYF
CDR3 DNA: TGTGCCAGCAGTACGCAGGGGAAAAACATTCAGTACTTC